One and the same sample provided the 9 T cell receptor beta chains below, sequenced in a study of control samples from healthy donors and cancer patients. TCRdb's table, derived via immunoSEQ multiplex PCR, lists solely in-frame clones and lacks some. The repertoire holds some 130,000 clones, with roughly 90% as singletons. Specimen: blood. These receptors were collected from a man under 40 in good health.

This sequence joins TRBV5-1 and TRBJ1-1, with TRBD1 identical over 8 bases. Germline V CDR1 and CDR2: SGHRS, YFSETQ. The ends lost 0 bases at V and 10 bases at J; junction bases unmatched: 14. The CDR3 spans 16 residues. The CDR3 protein is CASSLEQGGDPRGAFF. The CDR3 bases are TGCGCCAGCAGCTTGGAACAGGGGGGTGACCCGCGAGGAGCTTTCTTT.

The chain links TRBV6-2 or TRBV6-3 to TRBJ1-1; D is uncertain. Germline V lookup: CDR1 MNHEY, CDR2 SVGEGT. The germline V and J ends were trimmed by 6 bases and 3 bases, with 11 bases remaining between them. This CDR3 comprises 13 residues. CDR3 region: CASSHGEYTEAFF. CDR3 DNA sequence: TGTGCCAGCAGCCACGGGGAGTACACTGAAGCTTTCTTT.

The V and J genes are TRBV6-1 and TRBJ1-1, with TRBD1 matching 7 bases. From germline, CDR1 is MNHNS and CDR2 SASEGT. Losses at the gene ends were 4 bases for V and 5 bases for J; bases not matched to a gene: 16. The CDR3 is made up of 17 amino acids. CDR3 sequence (DNA): TGTGCCAGCAGTGGCTGGCAAAACTCAGGGGGAGGTACTGAAGCTTTCTTT. Its translation: CASSGWQNSGGGTEAFF.

V and J are TRBV5-4 and TRBJ2-1; 7 bases are a match to TRBD2. With V trimmed by 0 bases and J by 0 bases, 9 bases remained unmatched. There are 18 residues in the CDR3. In germline, CDR1 is SGHNT, CDR2 YYREEE (reference sequence). The CDR3 loop reads CASSLVAGDGSSYNEQFF. For the CDR3, the DNA is TGTGCCAGCAGCTTGGTGGCGGGAGATGGGAGCTCCTACAATGAGCAGTTCTTC.

V usage is TRBV9 and J usage is TRBJ2-2; D call uncertain. V dropped 0 bases and J dropped 4 bases, with 7 bases sitting between them. Germline values: CDR1 SGDLS, CDR2 YYNGEE. CDR3 length equals 14 residues. In nucleotides, the CDR3 is TGTGCCAGCAGCGTAGTAGGGTCCACCGGGGAGCTGTTTTTT. It is translated as CASSVVGSTGELFF. The complete variable domain, with remaining parts taken from reference TRBV9 and TRBJ2-2, reads DSGVTQTPKHLITATGQRVTLRCSPRSGDLSVYWYQQSLDQGLQFLIQYYNGEERAKGNILERFSAQQFPDLHSELNLSSLELGDSALYFCASSVVGSTGELFFGEGSRLTVL.

A note on this clone: At one end, the junction sequence differs from germline, possibly due to a read error. The chain carries TRBV7-7 and TRBJ2-2, with 9 bases aligning to TRBD1. The CDR3 contains 18 residues. Germline CDR1 and CDR2: SSHAT and FNYEAQ (reference sequence). The CDR3 protein is CASSLLQGAGSGTGELFF. Written as DNA, the CDR3 is TGTGCTAGCAGCCTTCTACAGGGGGCAGGTTCAGGCACCGGGGAGCTGTTTTTT. The entire variable domain, with the rest obtained from reference TRBV7-7 and TRBJ2-2, is as follows: GAGVSQSPRYKVTKRGQDVTLRCDPISSHATLYWYQQALGQGPEFLTYFNYEAQPDKSGLPSDRFSAERPEGSISTLTIQRTEQRDSAMYRCASSLLQGAGSGTGELFFGEGSRLTVL.

The chain joins TRBV27 to TRBJ2-7; TRBD2 agrees at 14 bases. V shed 6 bases and J 9 bases; nucleotides not matched to a gene: 16. This CDR3 has 17 amino acids. In germline, CDR1 is MNHEY, CDR2 SMNVEV (reference sequence). The CDR3 protein is CASSQTRGTSGGRGQYF. In DNA form, the CDR3 reads TGTGCCAGCAGCCAGACACGCGGGACTAGCGGGGGCCGGGGGCAGTACTTC.

The chain is built from TRBV7-2 and TRBJ1-6, with a possible D match to TRBD1 (5 bases). In germline, CDR1 is SGHTA, CDR2 FQGNSA. Between the trimmed V and J ends, which lost 1 base and 11 bases, there was a span of 21 bases. This CDR3 is built from 17 residues. CDR3 nucleotide sequence: TGTGCCAGCAGCTTAGAAGCGGGTAGGGACCTCCGAACACCCCTCCACTTT. This translates into CASSLEAGRDLRTPLHF.

The chain has TRBV15 and TRBJ2-5, with no clear D. The germline V gene has CDR1 LNHNV and CDR2 YYDKDF (reference sequence). The V end lost 1 base, the J end lost 3 bases, and 3 bases lay between the germline ends. The CDR3 contains 12 residues. CDR3 sequence: CATSRAEETQYF. The CDR3 coding sequence is TGTGCCACCAGCAGAGCTGAAGAGACCCAGTACTTC.